This T cell receptor (beta chain) was recorded in a study of metastatic and nonmetastatic thyroid tumors. Thyroid surgery took place with no prior treatment in any patient. Trimming cost V 4 bases and J 12 bases; bases outside gene matches: 15. CDR1 and CDR2 from the germline V gene are MNHEY and SMNVEV (reference sequence). CDR3 size: 14 residues. TCRdb ran MiXCR on the PCR reads. The data contain over 6,500 clones, less than 30% of them singletons. This clone came up a few times. Its target is unknown. Findings and limits, study-wide: Significantly higher TCR beta diversity was reportedly seen in malignant thyroid tumors than benign nodules, in blood and tumor.

This chain connects TRBV27 to TRBJ2-7, with 7 bases aligning to TRBD2. Sequencing was performed on tumor tissue. The receptor's source is a female donor with papillary thyroid cancer or a benign thyroid nodule (not recorded which). Some clones in this sample may be carry-over from other donors' samples. In DNA, the CDR3 is TGTGCCAGCAGTTCTAATACTCCGGGAGGAAGGCGGTACTTC. Amino acids: CASSSNTPGGRRYF.